The entry below gives a single T cell receptor (beta chain) sequence along with its context. Its antigen is not identified. Compared with germline, one end of the junction differs, possibly owing to a read error. As originally analysed: Between 23,224 and 690,600 TCRs appeared in each sample, and the median stood at roughly 100,000. MiXCR was run by TCRdb on the RACE reads, yielding one entry per CDR3 protein. The V and J calls come from TCRdb's annotation, not from the publication. The sample has under 300,000 distinct CDR3 sequences, over 8% seen once. Described time point: pre-sensitization, week 0. Treatment reported: therapeutic diphenylcyclopropenone sensitization with weekly scalp DPC. Per germline, CDR1 MNHEY and CDR2 SVGEGT. The CDR3 runs 11 residues. The source of the sample is a study of human T cells and chemical hapten exposure. Study-wide points: The formation of large CDR3 similarity clusters by expanded TCRs significantly exceeded that of controls.

Sequenced material: whole blood, taken in connection with sensitization to the hapten diphenylcyclopropenone (DPC). This receptor was identified in a middle-aged woman with alopecia areata. Some clones in this sample may be carry-over from other donors' samples. V is TRBV6-2 or TRBV6-3 and J is TRBJ1-5; 8 bases agree with TRBD1. The CDR3 DNA sequence: TGCGGGGCAGGGGGCCGGCAGCCCCAGCATTTT. The encoded protein is CGAGGRQPQHF.